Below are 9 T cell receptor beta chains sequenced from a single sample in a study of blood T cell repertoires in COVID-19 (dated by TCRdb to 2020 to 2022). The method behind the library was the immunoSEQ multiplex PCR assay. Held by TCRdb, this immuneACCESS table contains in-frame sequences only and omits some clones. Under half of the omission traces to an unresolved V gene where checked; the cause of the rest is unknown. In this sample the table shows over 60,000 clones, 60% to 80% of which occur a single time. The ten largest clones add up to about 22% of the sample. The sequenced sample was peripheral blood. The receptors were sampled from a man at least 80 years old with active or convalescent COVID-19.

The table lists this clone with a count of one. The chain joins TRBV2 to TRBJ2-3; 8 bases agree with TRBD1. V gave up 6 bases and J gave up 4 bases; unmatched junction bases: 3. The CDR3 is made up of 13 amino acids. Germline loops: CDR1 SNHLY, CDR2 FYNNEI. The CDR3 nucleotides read TGTGCCAGCAGCTTACAGGGGGCAGATACGCAGTATTTT. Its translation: CASSLQGADTQYF. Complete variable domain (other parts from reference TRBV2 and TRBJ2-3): EPEVTQTPSHQVTQMGQEVILRCVPISNHLYFYWYRQILGQKVEFLVSFYNNEISEKSEIFDDQFSVERPDGSNFTLKIRSTKLEDSAMYFCASSLQGADTQYFGPGTRLTVL.

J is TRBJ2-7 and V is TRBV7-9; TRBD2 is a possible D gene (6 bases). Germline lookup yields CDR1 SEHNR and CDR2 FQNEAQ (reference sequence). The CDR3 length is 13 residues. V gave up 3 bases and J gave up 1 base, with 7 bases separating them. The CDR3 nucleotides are TGTGCCAGCAGCTTTGCGGGATCCTACGAGCAGTACTTC. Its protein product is CASSFAGSYEQYF.

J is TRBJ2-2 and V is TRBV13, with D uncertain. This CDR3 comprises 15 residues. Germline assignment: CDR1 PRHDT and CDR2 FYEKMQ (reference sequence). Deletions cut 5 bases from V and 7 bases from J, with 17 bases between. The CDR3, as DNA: TGTGCCAGCAGCGTCATTTTTGAGGCTTTCGGGGAGCTGTTTTTT. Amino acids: CASSVIFEAFGELFF.

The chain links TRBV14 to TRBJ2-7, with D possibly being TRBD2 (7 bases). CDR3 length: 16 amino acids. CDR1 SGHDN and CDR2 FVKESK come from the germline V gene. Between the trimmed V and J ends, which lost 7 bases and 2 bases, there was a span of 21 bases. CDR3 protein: CASKQGGVSRTYEQYF. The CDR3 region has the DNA TGTGCCAGCAAACAAGGGGGGGTCTCCCGCACCTACGAGCAGTACTTC.

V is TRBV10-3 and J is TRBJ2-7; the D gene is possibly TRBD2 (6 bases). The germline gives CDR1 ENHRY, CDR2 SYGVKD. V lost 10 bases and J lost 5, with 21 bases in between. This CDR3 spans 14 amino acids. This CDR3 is CARLLFGTGDEQYF. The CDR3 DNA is TGTGCCAGACTCCTATTTGGGACGGGAGACGAGCAGTACTTC.

The CDR3 protein is CASSWGQVEAFF. Written as DNA, the CDR3 is TGTGCCAGCAGCTGGGGACAAGTTGAAGCTTTCTTT. The chain employs TRBV5-6 and TRBJ1-1, with D possibly TRBD1 on 6 matching bases. Germline CDR1 SGHDT, CDR2 YYEEEE. The CDR3 extends over 12 amino acids. The V and J ends lost 3 bases and 7 bases respectively, with 10 bases between them.

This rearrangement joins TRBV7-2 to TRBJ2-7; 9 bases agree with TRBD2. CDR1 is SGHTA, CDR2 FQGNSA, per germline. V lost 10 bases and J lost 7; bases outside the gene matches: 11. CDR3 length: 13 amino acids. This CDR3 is CAIAIAGAGEQYF. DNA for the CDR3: TGTGCCATCGCGATAGCGGGAGCGGGGGAGCAGTACTTC.

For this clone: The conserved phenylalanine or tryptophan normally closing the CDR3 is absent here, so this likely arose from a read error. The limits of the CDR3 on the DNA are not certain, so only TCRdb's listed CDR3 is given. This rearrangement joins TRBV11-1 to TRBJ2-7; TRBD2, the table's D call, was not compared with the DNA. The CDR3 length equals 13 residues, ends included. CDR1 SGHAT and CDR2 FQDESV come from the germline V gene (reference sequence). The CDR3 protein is CASSSHQTGTSAL.

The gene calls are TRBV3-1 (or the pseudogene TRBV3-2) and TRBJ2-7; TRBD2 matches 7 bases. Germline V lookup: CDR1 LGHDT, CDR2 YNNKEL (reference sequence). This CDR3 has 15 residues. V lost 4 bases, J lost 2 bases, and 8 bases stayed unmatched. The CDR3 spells CASSLTESGTYEQYF. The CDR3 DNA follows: TGTGCCAGCAGCCTCACGGAGAGCGGGACCTACGAGCAGTACTTC.